These T cell receptor beta chains were read from a single sample in a study of response to subunit inactivated influenza vaccine. TCRdb analysed the RT-PCR reads with MiXCR anew, one entry per CDR3 protein. The sample contains over 450,000 distinct CDR3 sequences, over 10% of which appear only once. Specimen: PBMCs from blood, collected 40 to 50 days after vaccination. The receptors here all came from a man between 50 and 59 years old who received an inactivated influenza vaccine. Both conserved end residues are part of each CDR3. The D gene is left open where the match is weak. Part of the rows lack a size; the others show once, few, many or a class for expanded clones.

D gene | clone size | J gene | V gene | CDR3 protein | CDR3 DNA
TRBD1 | - | TRBJ1-5 | TRBV20-1 | CSAKTGGGNQPQHF | TGCAGTGCAAAGACAGGGGGTGGCAATCAGCCCCAGCATTTT
TRBD1 | - | TRBJ1-5 | TRBV5-5 | CASSLEGTVAQHF | TGTGCCAGCAGCTTGGAGGGGACAGTCGCCCAGCATTTT
- | few | TRBJ1-1 | TRBV28 | CASSFYPSTKSTGRSEAFF | TGTGCCAGCAGTTTTTATCCCTCTACAAAATCTACAGGGAGAAGTGAAGCTTTCTTT
TRBD1 | few | TRBJ2-2 | TRBV4-3 | CASSETGAPWTGELFF | TGCGCCAGCAGCGAGACAGGGGCGCCCTGGACCGGGGAGCTGTTTTTT
- | - | TRBJ2-7 | TRBV7-8 | CASSLSDSGYEQYF | TGTGCCAGCAGCTTATCGGATTCGGGCTACGAGCAGTACTTC
- | - | TRBJ2-1 | TRBV2 | CASQELGAAIGEQFF | TGTGCCAGCCAAGAACTAGGGGCGGCGATCGGCGAGCAGTTCTTC
- | many | TRBJ1-2 | TRBV6-1 | CATSPDRISPRGYTF | TGTGCCACCTCACCTGACCGTATCTCCCCGAGGGGCTACACCTTC
TRBD2 | - | TRBJ2-3 | TRBV12-3/TRBV12-4 | CASSFGRVAGGHQYF | TGTGCCAGCAGTTTCGGGCGGGTAGCGGGGGGCCATCAGTATTTT
- | few | TRBJ2-7 | TRBV5-1 | CASSLAAGTDYEQYF | TGCGCCAGCAGCTTGGCAGCCGGGACGGACTACGAGCAGTACTTC
- | few | TRBJ1-2 | TRBV12-3/TRBV12-4 | CASSAIREGYTF | TGTGCCAGCAGCGCTATAAGGGAGGGCTACACCTTC
- | few | TRBJ1-2 | TRBV5-1 | CASSPPAVNYGYTF | TGCGCCAGCAGCCCGCCTGCGGTGAACTATGGCTACACCTTC
- | - | TRBJ2-1 | TRBV7-2 | CASSLGGIAVNEQFF | TGTGCCAGCAGCTTAGGAGGGATTGCGGTGAATGAGCAGTTCTTC
- | many | TRBJ2-7 | TRBV10-2 | CASSEGTALYEQYF | TGCGCCAGCAGTGAAGGGACGGCCCTCTACGAGCAGTACTTC
- | - | TRBJ1-5 | TRBV7-2 | CASSLGPGRGQPQHF | TGTGCCAGCAGCTTAGGTCCGGGTAGGGGTCAGCCCCAGCATTTT
- | few | TRBJ2-3 | TRBV6-1 | CASSRPPVRDTQYF | TGTGCCAGCAGTCGGCCCCCAGTGAGAGATACGCAGTATTTT